This passage covers 4 T cell receptor beta chains from one sample sequenced in a study of human T cells and chemical hapten exposure. TCRdb reanalysed the RACE reads using MiXCR and keeps one entry per CDR3 protein. The table lists around 110,000 distinct CDR3 sequences, around 10% of them singletons. The time point denotes: patch test 1, 2 weeks after DPC sensitization. Sample treatment: therapeutic diphenylcyclopropenone sensitization with weekly scalp DPC. Material: whole blood, obtained in connection with sensitization to the hapten diphenylcyclopropenone (DPC). The origin of the receptors is a woman between 45 and 60 years old with alopecia areata. Some clones in this sample may be carry-over from other donors' samples.

The sample holds a few counts of this clonotype. The genes are TRBV12-3 or TRBV12-4 and TRBJ2-7; TRBD1 agrees at 9 bases. The V and J ends lost 0 bases and 2 bases, in that order; junction bases with no gene match: 5. The CDR3 is 16 amino acids. This chain's CDR3 is CASSLARGTGTYEQYF. CDR3 nucleotide sequence: TGTGCCAGCAGTTTAGCGCGCGGGACAGGGACCTACGAGCAGTACTTC.

This clonotype was seen ten or more times. CDR3 DNA: TGCAGCGCCGGACAGGGCTATAATTCACCCCTCCACTTT. Its protein product is CSAGQGYNSPLHF. The chain employs TRBV29-1 and TRBJ1-6, with TRBD1 identical over 8 bases. This CDR3 has 13 amino acids. V lost 7 bases to trimming and J lost 3 bases; unmatched junction nucleotides: 2. Germline V lookup: CDR1 SQVTM, CDR2 ANQGSEA.

This clonotype was seen ten or more times. The rearrangement links TRBV24-1 to TRBJ2-3, with TRBD1 matching 8 bases. Germline CDR1 and CDR2: KGHDR and SFDVKD. J gave up 6 bases and V 4 bases, and 5 bases lay outside the gene matches. The CDR3 is 14 residues long. The CDR3 DNA reads as TGTGCCACCAGTGACATGGACAGGGCTGATACGCAGTATTTT. It yields the protein CATSDMDRADTQYF.

The chain is built from TRBV2 and TRBJ2-5; D is uncertain. This CDR3 comprises 11 residues. Germline-derived CDR1 and CDR2 are SNHLY and FYNNEI. V shed 10 bases and J shed 7 bases, with 13 bases lying between them. CDR3: CATSPAGTQYF. The CDR3 DNA reads as TGTGCCACCTCTCCAGCAGGGACCCAGTACTTC. Together with reference TRBV2 and TRBJ2-5, the CDR3 gives the full variable domain: EPEVTQTPSHQVTQMGQEVILRCVPISNHLYFYWYRQILGQKVEFLVSFYNNEISEKSEIFDDQFSVERPDGSNFTLKIRSTKLEDSAMYFCATSPAGTQYFGPGTRLLVL.